The present TCR beta chain was sequenced within a study of cytomegalovirus exposure and HLA in healthy donors listed by TCRdb under 2017. At the level of the whole study: An earlier analysis of around 600 of the donors reported about 250 Gb of sequence data and more than 90 million unique TCR beta sequences from about 200 million T cells. An early release covering approximately 600 HLA-typed donors comprised approximately 290 gigabases of sequencing data and 65 million to 100 million unique TCR sequences. Of the roughly 400 genotyped donors, about 80% fell in the genetic ancestry cluster associated with self-reported Caucasian donors. The study was designed to test whether signatures of past pathogen exposure could be identified by cataloging public T cell receptors. The T cell repertoires of 666 subjects were profiled by immunosequencing and related to cytomegalovirus serostatus. In addition to the first cohort of hundreds of subjects, a separate validation cohort of 120 different subjects was used. The study combined high-throughput TCR immunosequencing, statistical association of individual TCRs with disease status, and machine learning to predict cytomegalovirus infection status. In a later analysis, previously published TCR beta repertoires from 666 donors were re-analyzed and high-resolution HLA genotyping was added so that TCR occurrence patterns could be studied. In the later analysis, no new phenotypic data were used to find candidate immune exposures; instead, reliance was placed on TCR beta sequences and their occurrence across donors. An earlier analysis of some 500 of the donors used high-throughput TCR beta sequencing to judge whether each TCR beta V gene segment behaved as functional or pseudogenic. Donor age, sex, ethnicity and CMV serostatus were compiled together with the repertoire data. In a later genetic analysis, genome-wide SNP genotypes for about 65% of the roughly 670 donors were used, and that subset was treated as a discovery cohort. All discovery cohort repertoires had been generated on a single sequencing platform. Both class I and class II loci were covered by HLA typing, at four-digit resolution. Typing coverage differed by locus: A, B, C, DRB1 and DQB1 were typed in roughly 620-630 donors, DQA1 in about 510, DPA1 in nearly 610, and DPB1 in roughly 470. Four or five DR-DQ haplotypes were handled as single units for association and clustering, since linkage in the cohort was strong. Among about 360 genotyped donors of the cohort, an average of approximately 240,000 unique TCR beta nucleotide sequences were sequenced per donor, about a sixth of them non-productive. Paper-wide results and their limitations: In a later analysis, the rate of TCR association differed among HLA loci, with DRB1 alleles having the most associated TCRs and HLA-C alleles having the fewest. A total of some 180 TCR beta chains were listed by the study as associated with cytomegalovirus. A later genetic analysis reported fewer N-insertions in productive TCRs among donors in an Asian-associated ancestry cluster than the roughly 620-donor mean. In a later genetic analysis, a missense DCLRE1C variant was associated with V-gene and J-gene trimming of TCR beta chains, and the association was replicated in an independent cohort. A further reported finding was that TCR beta sequences accurately predicted the HLA-A and HLA-B alleles for most subjects in the first cohort. The only immune exposure information available for the cohort was CMV serostatus. While some public TCRs were present in many individuals, most TCR sequences turned up only very rarely across donors. A cluster of highly shared sequence variants was judged likely to be a technical artifact of the sequencing pipeline. According to the authors, the approach could potentially be generalized to other disease states and immunological phenotypes. The classifier was reported to diagnose cytomegalovirus status with high specificity and sensitivity in both the original cohort and the validation cohort. Strong co-occurrence of HLA alleles, especially DR and DQ, made assigning TCR associations to individual alleles difficult. Only TCR beta chains were sequenced in this cohort, and the absence of alpha or paired-chain data limited detectable features. Linkage disequilibrium might explain the correlated functional status among segregating V segments, but an unknown experimental factor could not be excluded. Broadly in line with IMGT annotations, most TCR beta V segments showed up in productive rearrangements about 87% or about 30% of the time in an earlier analysis of around 550 of the donors. Because counts were too low, some 17 rarely observed V segments, including chromosome 9 orphons, were excluded from the earlier analysis of some 590 of the donors. A later analysis found that most CMV-associated TCR beta chains appeared HLA-restricted, with HLA associations seemingly driven largely by CMV exposure. Specific HLA alleles were associated with 16,951 TCR beta sequences at a false discovery rate of 0.05 in a later analysis. The 87-base-pair reads could not distinguish some IMGT-functional V segments, including TRBV6-2 and TRBV6-3, so those segments were excluded. Three of the identified cytomegalovirus-associated TCR beta chains were confirmed in vitro to be specific for cytomegalovirus antigens. Several of the top co-occurrence clusters appeared to be linked to parvovirus B19, influenza, CMV and Epstein-Barr virus, according to a later analysis. HLA typing was unavailable for some donors at each locus, so association tests used only the typed subset. Sequencing depth was assumed to be roughly uniform across donors in the presence/absence analyses, though that assumption may not hold. In a later analysis, HLA-associated TCR beta chains showed more clonal expansion and lower generation probabilities than non-associated chains that were equally common.

Libraries were prepared through the immunoSEQ multiplex PCR assay. A mixture of 60 forward primers for TCR Vbeta segments and 13 reverse primers for TCR Jbeta segments was used in the multiplex PCR. The CDR3 region of rearranged TCR beta genes was amplified from genomic DNA by a multiplex PCR assay. On the Illumina HiSeq System, the amplified TCR beta libraries were sequenced as 87-base-pair reads. In the authors' own workflow: In a later analysis, around 80 million unique TCR beta chains were counted across the 650 to 750 repertoires, and roughly 11 million of these chains were shared by at least two donors. To remove PCR and sequencing errors, raw reads were error-corrected and collapsed into unique sequences using a nearest-neighbor algorithm that merged closely related sequences. V, D and J gene segments were assigned by aligning CDR3 sequences to IMGT reference sequences. For a sequence to be retained, at least a six-nucleotide match to both a V gene segment and a J gene segment was required. Rearrangements were called productive when the CDR3 lacked stop codons and stayed in frame with V and J; all others were non-productive. CDR3 was defined by IMGT convention, running from the second conserved V-encoded cysteine to the conserved J-encoded phenylalanine. The earlier analysis of about 570 of the donors excluded any sequence lacking an unambiguous match to a single V gene segment. In an earlier analysis of a few hundred of the donors, a V segment was called functional when productive rearrangements were above 56.7%, and segregating when the standard deviation between donors exceeded 5%. A statistical classification framework was built for diagnosing cytomegalovirus status from the catalog of TCR beta chain sequences. A later analysis assigned V and J genes by comparing TCR nucleotide sequences with IMGT/GENE-DB human TR gene sequences. The TCRdist pipeline was used in a later analysis to assign CDR3 sequences and most-parsimonious VDJ recombination scenarios. A later analysis defined each TCR beta chain by its CDR3 amino acid sequence plus V-gene family, and excluded reads lacking a unique V-gene family. To address suspected cross-contamination and a sequencing artifact, a later analysis removed a few hundred highly shared, low-generation-probability nucleotide sequences. A later analysis calculated a clonal expansion index for each public chain from normalized within-repertoire ranks of inferred template counts. A later analysis computed generation probabilities with a VDJ recombination model fitted to out-of-frame rearrangements, and checked the results against IGoR. In a later analysis, TCR-TCR, TCR-HLA and TCR-CMV co-occurrence was scored with hypergeometric tests, and a repertoire-size bias correction was applied to TCR pairs. False discovery rates were estimated in a later analysis by permuting HLA or CMV assignments 20 times. A later analysis grouped co-occurring TCRs with DBSCAN, adding TCRdist sequence similarity when clustering within HLA-allele-positive subsets. Repertoires with fewer than 30,000 or more than 120,000 public chains, plus five repertoires with anomalous nucleotide sharing, were excluded from co-occurrence clustering. In TCRdb, the immuneACCESS table is reduced to in-frame sequences with V and J assigned. These tables do not hold every clone; where another copy was compared, an unresolved V gene accounts for under half, and the others remain unexplained. Clone size and V and J calls were adopted from that table, with D and trimming inferred from the DNA. The sample table contains under 85,000 clones; only one count was recorded for approximately 79% of them. The ten largest account for about 22% of the sample.

Worth noting for this clone: Its antigen remains undetermined. No much larger clone exists at a distance of one base, and base qualities are not known.

The CDR3 covers 15 residues, taking in both the cysteine and the phenylalanine. CDR3 DNA is the only sequence kept; it has 45 bases, read in frame from the first base. V is pared back by 7 bases and J by 2 bases, with 15 bases lying between the germline termini. From the germline V gene, CDR1 is MGHRA and CDR2 is YSYEKL. In total, roughly 710 healthy bone marrow donors made up the cohort. All cohort members were sampled while nominally healthy, although unrecorded immune exposures were likely present. The donor tested CMV seropositive and was one of the 289 seropositive cohort members. A peripheral blood sample was collected from each donor, and TCR beta sequencing was performed on peripheral blood mononuclear cells. The Qiagen DNeasy Blood Extraction Kit was used to extract genomic DNA from the blood cell samples.

Sample: PBMCs. Rearrangement joined TRBV4-1 to TRBJ2-1; TRBD2 might be the D gene, on 5 matching bases. The TCR comes from a woman aged 40 to 55 in good health and CMV-seropositive. The CDR3 region: CASTEMASTYNEQFF. Here is the DNA: TGCGCCAGCACGGAGATGGCTAGCACCTACAATGAGCAGTTCTTC.